A single sample gave rise to the 8 T cell receptor beta chains below, sequenced in a study of cytomegalovirus exposure and HLA in healthy donors. Amplification used 60 Vbeta primers and 13 Jbeta primers. Profiled with immunoSEQ multiplex PCR; TCRdb holds only in-frame clones, not every one. The sample has roughly 160,000 clones, 77% seen once. The specimen sequenced was PBMCs. The receptors come from a woman younger than 45 in good health and CMV-seronegative.

The chain recombines TRBV13 with TRBJ2-1; 7 nucleotides match TRBD1. The CDR3 loop spans 13 amino acids. The V gene end was trimmed by 0 bases and the J gene end by 9 bases; junction bases not matched to a gene: 2. From germline, CDR1 is PRHDT and CDR2 FYEKMQ (reference sequence). The CDR3 sequence is CASSLGQGIEQFF. As DNA, the CDR3 is TGTGCCAGCAGCTTAGGACAGGGGATTGAGCAGTTCTTC.

CDR3: CAWSVARNTGELFF. CDR3 sequence (DNA): TGTGCCTGGAGTGTGGCAAGAAACACCGGGGAGCTGTTTTTT. This chain uses TRBV30 with TRBJ2-2, with D unresolved. The V gene lost 0 bases and the J gene lost 2 bases, with 7 bases spanning the gap. The CDR3 is made up of 14 amino acids. The germline gives CDR1 GTSNPN, CDR2 SVGIG (reference sequence).

The V call is TRBV27, the J call TRBJ2-1, with 9 bases that match TRBD2. Germline lookup yields CDR1 MNHEY and CDR2 SMNVEV (reference sequence). The CDR3 consists of 17 residues. Trimming cost V 1 base and J 6 bases; bases outside gene matches: 10. The CDR3 coding sequence is TGTGCCAGCAGTTTATTGGCGGGAGGGTCATCGGTCAATGAGCAGTTCTTC. This sequence encodes CASSLLAGGSSVNEQFF.

This clone was seen only a few times. One end of the junction does not line up with germline, which may come from a read error. V usage is TRBV30 and J usage is TRBJ2-7, with 8 bases lining up with TRBD1. This CDR3 spans 12 amino acids. Germline CDR1 GTSNPN, CDR2 SVGIG (reference sequence). CDR3 nucleotides: TGTGCCTGGAGTGTACGGGACAGGCTGTTGGGCTTC. Its translation is CAWSVRDRLLGF. The whole variable domain, remainder taken from reference TRBV30 and TRBJ2-7, is SQTIHQWPATLVQPVGSPLSLECTVEGTSNPNLYWYRQAAGRGLQLLFYSVGIGQISSEVPQNLSASRPQDRQFILSSKKLLLSDSGFYLCAWSVRDRLLGFGPGTRLTVT.

The rearrangement links TRBV5-1 to TRBJ1-5; TRBD1 agrees at 8 bases. CDR1 and CDR2 from the germline V gene are SGHRS and YFSETQ. The V gene end was trimmed by 2 bases and the J gene end by 6 bases; junction bases not matched to a gene: 4. There are 14 residues in the CDR3. CDR3 protein: CASSLQGGSQPQHF. The CDR3 DNA reads TGCGCCAGCAGCTTACAGGGGGGGAGTCAGCCCCAGCATTTT. Combining the CDR3 with reference TRBV5-1 and TRBJ1-5 gives the whole variable domain KAGVTQTPRYLIKTRGQQVTLSCSPISGHRSVSWYQQTPGQGLQFLFEYFSETQRNKGNFPGRFSGRQFSNSRSEMNVSTLELGDSALYLCASSLQGGSQPQHFGDGTRLSIL.

The rearrangement links TRBV7-2 to TRBJ2-5; D may be TRBD1 (7 bases). Trimming took off 1 base at V and 5 bases at J, with 20 bases between the two ends. CDR1 and CDR2 from the germline V gene are SGHTA and FQGNSA. The CDR3 runs to 17 residues. The CDR3 DNA follows: TGTGCCAGCAGCTTAGTGGGATGGGGCAGGGGGAGGGAGACCCAGTACTTC. This encodes CASSLVGWGRGRETQYF.

The rearrangement links TRBV5-1 to TRBJ2-1, with TRBD2 matching 10 bases. V shed 4 bases, J shed 2 bases, and the junction held 3 bases outside the gene matches. The length of the CDR3 is 15 residues. Germline V lookup: CDR1 SGHRS, CDR2 YFSETQ. This chain's CDR3 is CASSQGLATYNEQFF. CDR3 bases: TGCGCCAGCAGCCAGGGACTAGCGACCTACAATGAGCAGTTCTTC.

In its sample, this clone was seen a few times. This rearrangement joins TRBV5-1 to TRBJ2-5; D is ambiguous. This CDR3 is 13 amino acids long. The germline V gene has CDR1 SGHRS and CDR2 YFSETQ. V lost 4 bases and J 3 bases, leaving 10 bases between the germline ends. The CDR3 loop reads CASSLPPKETQYF. CDR3 sequence (DNA): TGCGCCAGCAGCCTACCCCCAAAAGAGACCCAGTACTTC.